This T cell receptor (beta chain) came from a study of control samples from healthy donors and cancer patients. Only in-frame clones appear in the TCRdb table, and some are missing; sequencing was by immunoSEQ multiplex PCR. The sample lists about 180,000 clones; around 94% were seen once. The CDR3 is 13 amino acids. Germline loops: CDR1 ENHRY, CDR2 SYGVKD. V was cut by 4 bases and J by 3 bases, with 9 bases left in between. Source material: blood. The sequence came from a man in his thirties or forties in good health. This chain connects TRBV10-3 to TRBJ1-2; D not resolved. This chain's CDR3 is CAISVQGDYGYTF. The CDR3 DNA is TGTGCCATCAGTGTTCAAGGAGACTATGGCTACACCTTC.